This record concerns one T cell receptor (beta chain) sequence. The antigen is not known. This record comes from a study of OX40 agonist ivuxolimab in advanced cancers. Overall study results and limits: CD8+ T cells were the subset that, on average, had more expanded clones than CD4+.

Losses at the gene ends were 6 bases for V and 5 bases for J; bases not matched to a gene: 6. The germline gives CDR1 MNHEY, CDR2 SVGAGI. The CDR3 totals 13 residues. Sequencing used immunoSEQ multiplex PCR; TCRdb keeps in-frame clones, though not all of them. Of 45,000 to 50,000 clones listed, about four fifths are singletons. V is TRBV6-5 and J is TRBJ2-7; 8 bases are a match to TRBD1. The sequencing here drew on CD4+ or CD8+ T cells sorted from blood, taken in a trial of the OX40 agonist ivuxolimab. This TCR derives from an adult with an advanced solid tumor such as melanoma, head and neck, liver or kidney cancer. The CDR3 reads CASSGQGRDEQYF. CDR3 sequence (DNA): TGTGCCAGCAGCGGACAGGGTCGGGACGAGCAGTACTTC.